The 10 T cell receptor beta chains below come from one sample, sequenced in a study of vaccination and CD4 T cells after COVID-19. With the Oncomine TCR Beta short-read assay, DNA from cultured CD4+ T cells was sequenced. TCRdb recomputed calls from the PCR reads with MiXCR, one row per CDR3 protein. The sample has 20,000 to 30,000 distinct CDR3 sequences, 64% seen once. Treatment denoted: approximately nine-day PBMC culture with coronavirus spike peptide pools or control peptides (ViraFEST assay). These receptors have no known antigen. Material: CD4+ T cells from blood, cultured in vitro. Receptors were obtained from a human donor who had recovered from COVID-19.

The DNA of the CDR3 is TGTGCCTGGACTGGACCCCAAAGTCCTAGGACCCAGTACTTC. It is translated as CAWTGPQSPRTQYF. V gene TRBV30 combines with J gene TRBJ2-5, with D hard to call. Germline V gives CDR1 GTSNPN, CDR2 SVGIG (reference sequence). The CDR3 consists of 14 residues. Between the trimmed V and J ends, which lost 4 bases and 7 bases, there was a span of 19 bases.

This clonotype was recorded a few times. The chain employs TRBV7-2 and TRBJ2-7; weak D call: TRBD1 (6 bases). V was shortened by 2 bases and J by 3 bases, with 20 bases between the two germline ends. Germline lookup yields CDR1 SGHTA and CDR2 FQGNSA. This CDR3 is 17 amino acids long. DNA of the CDR3: TGTGCCAGCAGCTTAAGTCCCGGTGGAACAGGGTACTACGAGCAGTACTTC. It translates to CASSLSPGGTGYYEQYF.

The J gene is TRBJ2-2, the V gene TRBV30, with D maybe TRBD2 (7 bases). Germline V CDR1 and CDR2: GTSNPN, SVGIG (reference sequence). This CDR3 is 15 amino acids long. The V gene lost 3 bases and the J gene lost 7 bases, with 18 bases spanning the gap. CDR3 sequence: CAWSPRGGFGGELFF. CDR3 bases: TGTGCCTGGAGCCCAAGGGGGGGCTTCGGCGGGGAGCTGTTTTTT. Supplemented by reference TRBV30 and TRBJ2-2, the full variable domain reads SQTIHQWPATLVQPVGSPLSLECTVEGTSNPNLYWYRQAAGRGLQLLFYSVGIGQISSEVPQNLSASRPQDRQFILSSKKLLLSDSGFYLCAWSPRGGFGGELFFGEGSRLTVL.

The genes are TRBV7-2 and TRBJ1-3; TRBD1 matches 7 bases. The CDR3 is 16 amino acids. The trim removed 2 bases at V and 4 bases at J, leaving 8 bases unmatched. CDR1 and CDR2 from the germline V gene are SGHTA and FQGNSA. For the CDR3, the DNA is TGTGCCAGCAGCTTACTACAGGGGTCCAGGGGAAACACCATATATTTT. It specifies CASSLLQGSRGNTIYF.

This chain joins TRBV20-1 and TRBJ2-2; the match to TRBD2 covers 12 bases. V lost 6 bases and J lost 6; bases outside the gene matches: 5. Per the germline V gene, CDR1 is DFQATT and CDR2 is SNEGSKA (reference sequence). The CDR3 loop spans 14 amino acids. The CDR3 DNA follows: TGCAGTGCCAGGACTAGCGGGACTGCCGGGGAGCTGTTTTTT. It yields the protein CSARTSGTAGELFF.

This chain connects TRBV30 to TRBJ1-2, with D perhaps matching TRBD1 (5 bases). The V and J ends lost 0 bases and 2 bases respectively, with 13 bases between them. This CDR3 is 15 amino acids long. CDR1 is GTSNPN and CDR2 is SVGIG in the germline V gene (reference sequence). The CDR3 DNA sequence: TGTGCCTGGAGTGTAGGGAAGGGGACGAACTATGGCTACACCTTC. Amino acids: CAWSVGKGTNYGYTF.

The chain employs TRBV7-2 and TRBJ2-2; maybe TRBD1 (5 bases). V was shortened by 5 bases and J by 1 base, with 11 bases between the two germline ends. Germline-derived CDR1 and CDR2 are SGHTA and FQGNSA. The CDR3 extends over 15 amino acids. The CDR3 here is CASSPLGQNTGELFF. CDR3 DNA sequence: TGTGCCAGCAGCCCGCTCGGACAGAACACCGGGGAGCTGTTTTTT.

The chain uses TRBV24-1 and TRBJ2-1, with 7 positions matching TRBD2. The V segment lost 7 bases and the J segment 7 bases; nucleotides outside the gene matches: 6. Germline CDR1 reads KGHDR; CDR2 reads SFDVKD. This CDR3 is built from 13 residues. CDR3 DNA sequence: TGTGCCACCAGGGAAAGCGGGAAGAATGAGCAGTTCTTC. Encoded protein: CATRESGKNEQFF.

In this sample, this clonotype turned up a few times. V usage is TRBV30 and J usage is TRBJ1-5, with D perhaps matching TRBD1 (5 bases). The germline gives CDR1 GTSNPN, CDR2 SVGIG (reference sequence). This CDR3 is 16 amino acids long. The V end was cut by 2 bases, the J end by 11 bases, with 25 bases between. The CDR3 sequence is CAWSRGGLQTGAAQHF. The CDR3 bases are TGTGCCTGGAGTCGTGGGGGTCTACAAACTGGGGCAGCCCAGCATTTT.

This chain connects TRBV5-1 to TRBJ2-5; 7 bases map to TRBD1. Germline trimming cut 2 bases from V and 4 bases from J; bases unmatched to any gene: 8. The CDR3 contains 15 residues. In germline, CDR1 is SGHRS, CDR2 YFSETQ. The CDR3 nucleotides are TGCGCCAGCAGCTTTAACGACAGGGAAGGAGAGACCCAGTACTTC. This encodes CASSFNDREGETQYF.